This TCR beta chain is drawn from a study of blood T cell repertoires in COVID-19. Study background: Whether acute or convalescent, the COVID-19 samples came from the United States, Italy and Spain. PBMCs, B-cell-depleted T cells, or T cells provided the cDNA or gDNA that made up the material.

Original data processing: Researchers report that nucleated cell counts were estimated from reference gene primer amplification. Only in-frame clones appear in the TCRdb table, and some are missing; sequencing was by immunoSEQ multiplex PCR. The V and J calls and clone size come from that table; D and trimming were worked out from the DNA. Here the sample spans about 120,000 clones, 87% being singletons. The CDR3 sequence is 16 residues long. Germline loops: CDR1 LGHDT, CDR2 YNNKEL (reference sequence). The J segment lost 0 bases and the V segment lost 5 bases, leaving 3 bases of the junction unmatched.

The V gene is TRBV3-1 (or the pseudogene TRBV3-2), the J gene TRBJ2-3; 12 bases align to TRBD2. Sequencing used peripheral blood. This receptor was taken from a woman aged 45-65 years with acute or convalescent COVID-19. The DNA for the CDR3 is TGTGCCAGCAGCACCACTAGCGGGGGGAGCACAGATACGCAGTATTTT. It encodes CASSTTSGGSTDTQYF.